The T cell receptor beta chain under discussion was sequenced for a study of blood T cell repertoires in COVID-19. In the study overall: Samples representing acute and convalescent COVID-19 were sourced from the United States, Italy and Spain. T cells, B-cell-depleted T cells, or PBMCs provided the cDNA or gDNA that served as material.

In the study's own analysis: Cell counts per sample came from amplifying reference gene primers. This table comes from immunoSEQ multiplex PCR, and its TCRdb copy is limited to in-frame clones, with some not included. V and J calls and clone size are as listed in that table; D and trimming were resolved from the DNA. The sample lists around 240,000 clones, approximately 85% occurring once. Trimming took 5 bases from V and 2 from J, leaving 19 bases between them. Per the germline V gene, CDR1 is MNHNY and CDR2 is SVGAGI (reference sequence). This CDR3 is built from 17 residues. This clone was counted only a few times.

The sequenced sample was PBMCs or T cells enriched from blood (not recorded which). This sequence was found in a woman in her forties or fifties who had recovered from COVID-19. The chain joins TRBV6-6 to TRBJ2-1, with D possibly matching TRBD1 (6 bases). CDR3 residues: CASSPWTGGGPYNEQFF. The CDR3 DNA follows: TGTGCCAGCAGTCCCTGGACTGGGGGCGGGCCCTACAATGAGCAGTTCTTC.